Listed here are 17 T cell receptor beta chains from one sample, sequenced in a study of shared clonotypes between healthy human individuals. Sequencing used immunoSEQ multiplex PCR; TCRdb keeps in-frame clones, though not all of them. The table shows over a million clones, with about 77% occurring only once. Sequenced material: memory CD4+ T cells sorted from blood. Subset: CD45RA-negative fraction. These receptors were collected from a man younger than 35 in good health.

This clone was counted at least ten times. Other DNA sequences in the sample encode the same CDR3. The rearrangement uses TRBV30 and TRBJ1-1, with D possibly TRBD1 on 6 matching bases. From germline, CDR1 is GTSNPN and CDR2 SVGIG (reference sequence). The CDR3 runs 12 residues. The ends were cut back, 5 bases at V and 5 bases at J, with 12 bases in the middle. CDR3 DNA sequence: TGTGCCTGGGGCCAGAGGGGGACTGAAGCTTTCTTT. Its protein product is CAWGQRGTEAFF.

The chain combines TRBV6-6 with TRBJ1-6, with D possibly being TRBD1 (5 bases). CDR1 MNHNY and CDR2 SVGAGI come from the germline V gene (reference sequence). The V and J ends lost 6 bases and 1 base respectively, with 7 bases between them. The CDR3 spans 14 residues. The CDR3 reads CASRQGSYNSPLHF. For the CDR3, the DNA is TGTGCCAGCAGGCAGGGTTCCTATAATTCACCCCTCCACTTT.

DNA for the CDR3: TGTGCCAGCTCACCAGACAGGGAAGGCGGGGAGCTGTTTTTT. It codes for CASSPDREGGELFF. The chain couples TRBV18 to TRBJ2-2; 7 bases are a match to TRBD1. V was clipped by 2 bases and J by 7 bases; unmatched bases: 4. This CDR3 comprises 14 residues. Germline CDR1 reads KGHSH; CDR2 reads LQKENI.

The V and J genes are TRBV5-1 and TRBJ2-7, with 8 positions matching TRBD1. Unmatched junction bases numbered 11, after V lost 1 base and J lost 5 bases. Germline V gene lookup returns CDR1 SGHRS and CDR2 YFSETQ. The CDR3 has 16 residues. CDR3 bases: TGCGCCAGCAGCTTGTATCGGCAGGGGGCGCGGAACGAGCAGTACTTC. Translated, it gives CASSLYRQGARNEQYF.

The chain combines TRBV6-6 with TRBJ2-7; D possibly matches TRBD1 or TRBD2 (5 bases each). V lost 6 bases and J 2 bases, leaving 14 bases between the germline ends. CDR1 MNHNY and CDR2 SVGAGI come from the germline V gene (reference sequence). The CDR3 runs to 14 residues. CDR3 nucleotide sequence: TGTGCCAGCAGACTAGGTCAGGGAACCTACGAGCAGTACTTC. It codes for CASRLGQGTYEQYF.

The rearrangement links TRBV28 to TRBJ1-3; unclear D gene. CDR1 and CDR2 (germline): MDHEN, SYDVKM. The CDR3 runs 18 residues. V was trimmed by 5 bases and J by 2 bases, leaving 22 bases between them. CDR3: CASSPSTVWALAGNTIYF. CDR3 nucleotides: TGTGCCAGCAGTCCCTCGACGGTTTGGGCCTTAGCTGGAAACACCATATATTTT.

This CDR3 is CASSLEGTSGSEQYF. DNA for the CDR3: TGTGCCAGCAGCTTGGAGGGGACTAGCGGGTCGGAGCAGTACTTC. V gene TRBV7-2 combines with J gene TRBJ2-7; 12 bases are shared with TRBD2. Germline loops: CDR1 SGHTA, CDR2 FQGNSA. Losses at the gene ends were 3 bases for V and 7 bases for J; bases not matched to a gene: 7. The CDR3 is 15 residues long.

The chain combines TRBV2 with TRBJ2-1; tentative D call: TRBD2 (6 bases). V was trimmed by 7 bases and J by 8 bases, leaving 15 bases between them. Germline assignment: CDR1 SNHLY and CDR2 FYNNEI. The length of the CDR3 is 13 residues. Here the CDR3 reads CASMVRRGYEQFF. The CDR3 DNA is TGTGCCAGCATGGTCCGGCGGGGCTATGAGCAGTTCTTC.

For this clone: The sample contains more than one DNA sequence encoding this CDR3. The rearrangement joins TRBV7-9 to TRBJ1-2; D is undetermined. The CDR3 covers 13 residues. V lost 3 bases and J 6 bases, leaving 11 bases between the germline ends. The germline CDR1 and CDR2 sequences are SEHNR and FQNEAQ (reference sequence). The CDR3 DNA follows: TGTGCCAGCAGCTTCGGTGGGTCCAATGGCTACACCTTC. The encoded protein is CASSFGGSNGYTF.

CDR3 residues: CASTNRATGEKLFF. The CDR3 DNA is TGTGCCAGTACGAACAGGGCTACTGGTGAAAAACTGTTTTTT. This chain links TRBV19 with TRBJ1-4; TRBD1 is a possible D gene (6 bases). CDR1 and CDR2 (germline): LNHDA, SQIVND (reference sequence). V gave up 7 bases and J gave up 7 bases, with 16 bases separating them. The CDR3 runs to 14 residues. The full variable domain, in which reference TRBV19 and TRBJ1-4 provide the parts outside the CDR3, is DGGITQSPKYLFRKEGQNVTLSCEQNLNHDAMYWYRQDPGQGLRLIYYSQIVNDFQKGDIAEGYSVSREKKESFPLTVTSAQKNPTAFYLCASTNRATGEKLFFGSGTQLSVL.

This clone was recorded only once. With a much larger clone just one base away, this may be a read error. Other DNA sequences in this sample translate to the same CDR3. The chain uses TRBV6-5 and TRBJ1-5, with D possibly being TRBD1 (5 bases). This CDR3 region has 14 residues. V dropped 5 bases and J dropped 4 bases, with 12 bases sitting between them. CDR1 and CDR2 from the germline V gene are MNHEY and SVGAGI. The CDR3 loop is CASSEMGGNQPQHF. CDR3 DNA: TGTGCCAGCAGTGAAATGGGGGGAAATCAGCCCCAGCATTTT.

This clone was detected only a few times. V usage is TRBV10-3 and J usage is TRBJ2-2; 12 nucleotides line up with TRBD2. The CDR3 has 15 residues. Trimming cost V 6 bases and J 8 bases; bases outside gene matches: 7. Germline V CDR1 and CDR2: ENHRY, SYGVKD. The CDR3 DNA reads as TGTGCCATCAGCTCGACTAGCGGGAGTACTGGGGAGCTGTTTTTT. Translation gives CAISSTSGSTGELFF.

The chain carries TRBV6-5 and TRBJ1-2; D remains unclear. V lost 6 bases to trimming and J lost 0 bases, with 14 bases between them. CDR3 length: 15 residues. Germline assignment: CDR1 MNHEY and CDR2 SVGAGI. The CDR3 sequence is CASRGGMKANYGYTF. The CDR3 DNA reads as TGTGCCAGCAGAGGTGGAATGAAAGCTAACTATGGCTACACCTTC.

The chain carries TRBV5-1 and TRBJ1-2; D is ambiguous. The CDR3 loop spans 14 amino acids. Germline CDR1 is SGHRS and CDR2 is YFSETQ. V lost 4 bases to trimming and J lost 1 base, with 11 bases between them. DNA of the CDR3: TGCGCCAGCAGCAAGGAGGGCATTAACTATGGCTACACCTTC. This codes for CASSKEGINYGYTF.

The V gene is TRBV29-1, the J gene TRBJ2-7; D possibly uses TRBD1 or TRBD2 (6 bases each). This CDR3 is 12 amino acids long. The germline gives CDR1 SQVTM, CDR2 ANQGSEA. V lost 2 bases, J lost 12 bases, and 17 bases lay in between. The CDR3 is CSVESPRGRWYF. The CDR3 DNA follows: TGCAGCGTTGAATCGCCAAGGGGGAGGTGGTACTTC.

The chain combines TRBV12-5 with TRBJ2-2; D possibly corresponds to TRBD2 (5 bases). Germline V gene lookup returns CDR1 LGHNT and CDR2 FRNRAP. The ends were cut back, 7 bases at V and 1 base at J, with 16 bases in the middle. The CDR3 runs to 16 residues. CDR3 sequence reads: CASAFRGLVNTGELFF. CDR3 nucleotides: TGTGCTAGTGCATTCCGAGGACTGGTGAACACCGGGGAGCTGTTTTTT.

The chain links TRBV19 to TRBJ1-5; TRBD1 aligns across 7 bases. V lost 6 bases to trimming and J lost 4 bases; unmatched junction nucleotides: 9. The CDR3 has 15 amino acids. Looked up from germline, CDR1 is LNHDA and CDR2 is SQIVND (reference sequence). The CDR3 loop reads CASSAQGGWNQPQHF. The CDR3 DNA is TGTGCCAGTAGCGCCCAGGGGGGGTGGAATCAGCCCCAGCATTTT.